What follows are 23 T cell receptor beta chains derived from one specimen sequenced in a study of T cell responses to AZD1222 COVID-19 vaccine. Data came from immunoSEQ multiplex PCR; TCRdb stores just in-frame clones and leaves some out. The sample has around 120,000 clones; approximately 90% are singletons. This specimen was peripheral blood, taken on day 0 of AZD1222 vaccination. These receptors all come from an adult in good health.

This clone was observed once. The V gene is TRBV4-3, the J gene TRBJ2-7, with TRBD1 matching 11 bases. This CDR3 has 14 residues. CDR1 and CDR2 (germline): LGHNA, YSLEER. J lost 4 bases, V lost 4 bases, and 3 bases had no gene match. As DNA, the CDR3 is TGCGCCAGCAGCCCAGGACAGGGGGCGTACGAGCAGTACTTC. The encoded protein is CASSPGQGAYEQYF.

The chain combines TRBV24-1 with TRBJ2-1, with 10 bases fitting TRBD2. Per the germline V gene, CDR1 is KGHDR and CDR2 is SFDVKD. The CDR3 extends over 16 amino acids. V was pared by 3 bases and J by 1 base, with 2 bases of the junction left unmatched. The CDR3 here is CATSDPSGSSYNEQFF. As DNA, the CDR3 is TGTGCCACCAGTGATCCTAGCGGGAGTTCCTACAATGAGCAGTTCTTC.

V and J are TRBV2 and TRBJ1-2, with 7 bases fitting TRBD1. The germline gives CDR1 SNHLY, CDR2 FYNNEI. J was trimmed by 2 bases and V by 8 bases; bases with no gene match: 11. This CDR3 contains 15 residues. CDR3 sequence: CASRERTGQNYGYTF. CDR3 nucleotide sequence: TGTGCCAGCCGCGAGCGGACAGGACAAAACTATGGCTACACCTTC.

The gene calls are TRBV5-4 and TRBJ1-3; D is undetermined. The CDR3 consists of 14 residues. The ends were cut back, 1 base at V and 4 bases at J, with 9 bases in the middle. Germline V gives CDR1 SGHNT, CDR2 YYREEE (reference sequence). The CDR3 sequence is CASSLNREGNTIYF. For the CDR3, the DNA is TGTGCCAGCAGCTTGAATCGGGAAGGAAACACCATATATTTT.

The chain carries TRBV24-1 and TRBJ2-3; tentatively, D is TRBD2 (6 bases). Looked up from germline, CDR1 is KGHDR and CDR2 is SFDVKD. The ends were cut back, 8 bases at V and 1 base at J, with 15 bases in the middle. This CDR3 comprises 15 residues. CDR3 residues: CATNYGSGGTDTQYF. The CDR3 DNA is TGTGCCACCAATTACGGGAGTGGGGGCACAGATACGCAGTATTTT.

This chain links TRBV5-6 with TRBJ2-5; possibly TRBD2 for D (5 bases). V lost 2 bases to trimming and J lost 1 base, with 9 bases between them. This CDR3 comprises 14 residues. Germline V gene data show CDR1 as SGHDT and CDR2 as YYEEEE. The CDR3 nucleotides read TGTGCCAGCAGCTTTCGGACTCCCCAAGAGACCCAGTACTTC. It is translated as CASSFRTPQETQYF.

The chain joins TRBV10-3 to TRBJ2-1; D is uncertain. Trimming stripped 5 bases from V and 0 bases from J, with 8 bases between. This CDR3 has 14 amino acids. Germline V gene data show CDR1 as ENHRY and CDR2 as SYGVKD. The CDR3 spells CAISLTSSYNEQFF. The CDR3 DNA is TGTGCCATCAGTCTGACATCCTCCTACAATGAGCAGTTCTTC.

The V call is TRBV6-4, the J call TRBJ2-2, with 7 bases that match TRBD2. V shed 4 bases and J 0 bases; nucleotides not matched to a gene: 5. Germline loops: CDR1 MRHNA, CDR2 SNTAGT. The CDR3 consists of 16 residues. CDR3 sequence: CASSVGLAANTGELFF. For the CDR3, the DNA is TGTGCCAGCAGTGTGGGGCTAGCGGCGAACACCGGGGAGCTGTTTTTT.

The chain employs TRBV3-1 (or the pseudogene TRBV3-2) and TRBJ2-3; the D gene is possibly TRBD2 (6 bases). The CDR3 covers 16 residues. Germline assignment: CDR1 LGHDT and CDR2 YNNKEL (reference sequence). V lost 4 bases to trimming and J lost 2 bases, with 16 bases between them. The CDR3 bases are TGTGCCAGCAGCCGAGCCGGGGGACCTATCACAGATACGCAGTATTTT. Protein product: CASSRAGGPITDTQYF.

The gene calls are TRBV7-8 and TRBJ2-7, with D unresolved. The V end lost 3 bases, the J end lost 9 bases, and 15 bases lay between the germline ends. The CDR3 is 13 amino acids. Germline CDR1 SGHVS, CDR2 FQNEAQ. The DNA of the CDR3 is TGTGCCAGCAGCTTCGACTCGACTTTTGGGCAGTACTTC. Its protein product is CASSFDSTFGQYF.

The chain's CDR3 is CASRRRGEQFF. The DNA for the CDR3 is TGTGCCAGCAGGCGACGTGGTGAGCAGTTCTTC. The chain combines TRBV12-3 or TRBV12-4 with TRBJ2-1, with D uncertain. The CDR3 covers 11 residues. Trimming pared 6 bases from V and 9 bases from J, leaving 9 bases between.

In DNA form, the CDR3 reads TGTGCCACCGAAAGTGGGGCCTCTTTGAATTCACCCCTCCACTTT. Amino acids: CATESGASLNSPLHF. The chain is built from TRBV15 and TRBJ1-6, with D perhaps matching TRBD1 (5 bases). V shed 8 bases and J shed 7 bases, with 18 bases lying between them. The CDR3 covers 15 residues. The germline CDR1 and CDR2 sequences are LNHNV and YYDKDF (reference sequence). Together with reference TRBV15 and TRBJ1-6, the CDR3 gives the full variable domain: DAMVIQNPRYQVTQFGKPVTLSCSQTLNHNVMYWYQQKSSQAPKLLFHYYDKDFNNEADTPDNFQSRRPNTSFCFLDIRSPGLGDTAMYLCATESGASLNSPLHFGNGTRLTVT.

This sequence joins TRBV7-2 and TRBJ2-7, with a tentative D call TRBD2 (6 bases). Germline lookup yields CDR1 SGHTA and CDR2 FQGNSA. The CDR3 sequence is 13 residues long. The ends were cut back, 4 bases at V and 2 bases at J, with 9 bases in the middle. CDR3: CASSSPGAYEQYF. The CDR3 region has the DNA TGTGCCAGCAGCTCCCCGGGGGCCTACGAGCAGTACTTC.

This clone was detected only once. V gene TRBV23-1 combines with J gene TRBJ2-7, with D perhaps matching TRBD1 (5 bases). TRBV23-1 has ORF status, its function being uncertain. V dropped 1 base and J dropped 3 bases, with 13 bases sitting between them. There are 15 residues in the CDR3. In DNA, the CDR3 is TGCGCCAGCAGTCAATGGGTCCGGACAAGCTACGAGCAGTACTTC. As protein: CASSQWVRTSYEQYF.

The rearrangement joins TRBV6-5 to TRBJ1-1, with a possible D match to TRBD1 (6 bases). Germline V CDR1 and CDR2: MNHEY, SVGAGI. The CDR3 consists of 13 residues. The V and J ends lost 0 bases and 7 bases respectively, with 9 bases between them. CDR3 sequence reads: CASSYSTGGEAFF. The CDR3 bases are TGTGCCAGCAGTTACTCGACAGGCGGTGAAGCTTTCTTT.

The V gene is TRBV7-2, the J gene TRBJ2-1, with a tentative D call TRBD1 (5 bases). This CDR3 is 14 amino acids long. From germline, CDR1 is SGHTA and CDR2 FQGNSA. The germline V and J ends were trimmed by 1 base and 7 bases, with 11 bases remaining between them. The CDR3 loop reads CASSLVGARNEQFF. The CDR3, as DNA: TGTGCCAGCAGCTTAGTTGGGGCTAGGAATGAGCAGTTCTTC.

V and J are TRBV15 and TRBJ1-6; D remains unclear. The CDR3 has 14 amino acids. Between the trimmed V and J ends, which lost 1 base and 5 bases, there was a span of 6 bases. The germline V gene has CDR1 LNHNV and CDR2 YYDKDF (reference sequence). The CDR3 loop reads CATSRAFNNSPLHF. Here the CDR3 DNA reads TGTGCCACCAGCAGAGCCTTCAATAATTCACCCCTCCACTTT.

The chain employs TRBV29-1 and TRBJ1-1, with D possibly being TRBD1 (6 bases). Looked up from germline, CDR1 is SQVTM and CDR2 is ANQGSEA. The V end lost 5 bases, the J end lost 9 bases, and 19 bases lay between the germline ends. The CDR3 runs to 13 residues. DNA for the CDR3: TGCAGCGTTAAAGTAGAGTCAGGGGTGAAAGCTTTCTTT. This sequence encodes CSVKVESGVKAFF.

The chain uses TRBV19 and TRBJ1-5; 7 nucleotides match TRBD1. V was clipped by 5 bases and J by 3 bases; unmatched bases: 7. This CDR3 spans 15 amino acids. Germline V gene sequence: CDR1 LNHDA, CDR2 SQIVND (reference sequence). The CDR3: CASSSYRGSNQPQHF. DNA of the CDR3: TGTGCCAGTAGTTCCTACAGGGGCTCCAATCAGCCCCAGCATTTT.

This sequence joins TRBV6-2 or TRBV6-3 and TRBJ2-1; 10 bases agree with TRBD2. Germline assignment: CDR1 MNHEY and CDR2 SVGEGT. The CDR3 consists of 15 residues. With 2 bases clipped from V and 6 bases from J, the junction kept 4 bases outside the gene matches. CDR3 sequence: CASSYLAGVANEQFF. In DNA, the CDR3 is TGTGCCAGCAGTTACCTAGCGGGAGTGGCCAATGAGCAGTTCTTC.

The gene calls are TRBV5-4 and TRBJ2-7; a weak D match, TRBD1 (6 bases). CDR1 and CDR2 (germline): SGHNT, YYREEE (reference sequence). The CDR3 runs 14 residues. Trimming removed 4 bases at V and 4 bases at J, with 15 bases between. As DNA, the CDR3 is TGTGCCAGCAGCACCGGACAGATACCTTACGAGCAGTACTTC. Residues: CASSTGQIPYEQYF.

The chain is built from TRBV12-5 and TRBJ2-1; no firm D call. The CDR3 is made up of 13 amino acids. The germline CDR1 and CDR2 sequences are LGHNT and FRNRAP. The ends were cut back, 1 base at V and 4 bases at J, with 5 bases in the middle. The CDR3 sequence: CASGLAAYNEQFF. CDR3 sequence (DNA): TGTGCTAGTGGTTTGGCTGCATACAATGAGCAGTTCTTC.

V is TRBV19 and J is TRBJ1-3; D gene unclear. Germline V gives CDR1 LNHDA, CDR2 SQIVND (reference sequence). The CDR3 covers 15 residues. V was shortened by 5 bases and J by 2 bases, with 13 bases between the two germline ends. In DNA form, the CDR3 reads TGTGCCAGTAGTGGACTCAGAGCTCCTGGAAACACCATATATTTT. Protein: CASSGLRAPGNTIYF. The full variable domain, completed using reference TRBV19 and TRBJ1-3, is DGGITQSPKYLFRKEGQNVTLSCEQNLNHDAMYWYRQDPGQGLRLIYYSQIVNDFQKGDIAEGYSVSREKKESFPLTVTSAQKNPTAFYLCASSGLRAPGNTIYFGEGSWLTVV.